This T cell receptor (beta chain) was documented in a study of blood T cells in healthy people across ages. In the study overall: Capture via template switching afforded approximately one barcoded beta molecule per two T cells.

The authors ran a second PCR of about 6 to 11 cycles using a sample-barcoded 5' primer and a J-beta primer mix. TCRdb ran MiXCR on the 5' RACE reads and lists one entry per CDR3 protein. Of about 800,000 distinct CDR3 sequences listed, around 25% are singletons. The CDR3 runs 15 residues. Between the trimmed V and J ends, which lost 6 bases and 5 bases, there was a span of 20 bases. Germline loops: CDR1 SGHRS, CDR2 YFSETQ. Researchers collected ten milliliters of peripheral blood from every single donor. The same sample was also studied in work on T cells of mothers and their children. That report adds: Mothers gave over 10 million TCR beta CDR3 reads each, and children about 3 million each.

The chain uses TRBV5-1 and TRBJ1-1; D remains unclear. This clonotype was obtained from a boy aged 5 to 17 in good health. The sample comprised blood. CDR3 DNA: TGCGCCAGCACGTATCCAGGAGCGGATGAGACTGAAGCTTTCTTT. Its translation is CASTYPGADETEAFF.